This TCR beta chain is drawn from a study of T cell responses to AZD1222 COVID-19 vaccine. In the study overall: Pooled together were second doses at about 4 or about 12 weeks. General study results and limits: Mostly white British, mostly female donors; authors suggested clonal diversity may be underestimated. Repertoires were obtained only post-peak T cell response.

Regarding this clone: Its target is not known.

The CDR3 totals 17 residues. Trimming removed 3 bases at V and 8 bases at J, with 29 bases between. Germline V gene data show CDR1 as GTSNPN and CDR2 as SVGIG (reference sequence). The protocol was immunoSEQ multiplex PCR, while the TCRdb copy is restricted to in-frame clones and leaves out a portion. The top ten clones hold around 3% of a sample with over 150,000 clones, less than 95% of them seen once. The chain carries TRBV30 and TRBJ2-7; perhaps TRBD2 as D (5 bases). Sequences were derived from peripheral blood, sampled on day 0 of AZD1222 vaccination. This receptor was obtained from an adult in good health. CDR3 region: CAWRTRSAKELTGKQYF. CDR3 DNA: TGTGCCTGGAGGACCAGATCAGCGAAAGAACTTACGGGGAAGCAGTACTTC.